These 8 T cell receptor beta chains share one sample of origin, sequenced in a study of blood T cell repertoires in COVID-19. Clones were sequenced by immunoSEQ multiplex PCR, and TCRdb holds only the in-frame ones, with some missing. The sample records about 150,000 clones, around nine tenths being singletons. Sequencing was carried out using peripheral blood. These receptors originate from a woman in her fifties or sixties with active or convalescent COVID-19.

This chain joins TRBV12-3 or TRBV12-4 and TRBJ2-7; TRBD2 aligns across 12 bases. Trimming cost V 6 bases and J 7 bases; bases outside gene matches: 4. The length of the CDR3 is 13 residues. CDR3 sequence: CASSSGLAGEQYF. In nucleotides, the CDR3 is TGTGCCAGCAGCTCCGGACTAGCGGGGGAGCAGTACTTC.

The genes are TRBV24-1 and TRBJ1-1; 10 bases line up with TRBD1. With 10 bases clipped from V and 4 bases from J, the junction kept 5 bases outside the gene matches. Germline V lookup: CDR1 KGHDR, CDR2 SFDVKD. There are 13 residues in the CDR3. CDR3 coding DNA: TGTGCCACTCGAGGACAGGGGGGCACTGAAGCTTTCTTT. Translation gives CATRGQGGTEAFF.

The chain is built from TRBV19 and TRBJ2-7; 9 bases match TRBD1. Germline V CDR1 and CDR2: LNHDA, SQIVND (reference sequence). V trimming: 7 bases; J trimming: 4 bases; junction bases outside the gene matches: 8. The CDR3 runs 14 residues. In DNA form, the CDR3 reads TGTGCCAGTACCGCCCGAGACAGGGGGTACGAGCAGTACTTC. Its protein is CASTARDRGYEQYF.

The chain employs TRBV28 and TRBJ1-1; D perhaps matches TRBD1 (6 bases). Germline-derived CDR1 and CDR2 are MDHEN and SYDVKM. CDR3 length equals 15 residues. V was cut by 6 bases and J by 1 base, with 15 bases left in between. The CDR3: CASRGGAAGNTEAFF. DNA of the CDR3: TGTGCCAGCAGGGGGGGGGCAGCTGGGAACACTGAAGCTTTCTTT.

The table lists this clone with a count of one. The chain has TRBV5-1 and TRBJ1-2, with 8 bases that match TRBD1. With V trimmed by 2 bases and J by 0 bases, 9 bases remained unmatched. This CDR3 is 17 amino acids long. Germline CDR1 is SGHRS and CDR2 is YFSETQ. DNA of the CDR3: TGCGCCAGCAGCTTCCTTGGACAGGGAGGACCTAACTATGGCTACACCTTC. This gives the protein CASSFLGQGGPNYGYTF.

The J gene is TRBJ2-1, the V gene TRBV24-1, with 9 bases aligning to TRBD2. CDR1 is KGHDR and CDR2 is SFDVKD in the germline V gene. The CDR3 extends over 16 amino acids. Germline trimming cut 5 bases from V and 6 bases from J; bases unmatched to any gene: 10. For the CDR3, the DNA is TGTGCCACCAGTGTCAACCTAGCGGGATGGCGCAATGAGCAGTTCTTC. Residues: CATSVNLAGWRNEQFF.

The count of this clone is one. The genes are TRBV4-1 and TRBJ1-2; 9 nucleotides align to TRBD1. The CDR3 totals 14 residues. The ends lost 0 bases at V and 11 bases at J; junction bases unmatched: 7. The germline gives CDR1 MGHRA, CDR2 YSYEKL. In nucleotides, the CDR3 is TGCGCCAGCAGCCAAGAGGGACAGGGCACCCTATACACCTTC. It encodes CASSQEGQGTLYTF.

This clone was detected many times. The chain joins TRBV18 to TRBJ1-2; tentative D call: TRBD1 (5 bases). From germline, CDR1 is KGHSH and CDR2 LQKENI. V dropped 3 bases and J dropped 5 bases, with 16 bases sitting between them. CDR3 length equals 15 residues. The CDR3 region is CASSPTKDSRYGYTF. CDR3 sequence (DNA): TGTGCCAGCTCACCGACCAAAGACAGCCGGTATGGCTACACCTTC.